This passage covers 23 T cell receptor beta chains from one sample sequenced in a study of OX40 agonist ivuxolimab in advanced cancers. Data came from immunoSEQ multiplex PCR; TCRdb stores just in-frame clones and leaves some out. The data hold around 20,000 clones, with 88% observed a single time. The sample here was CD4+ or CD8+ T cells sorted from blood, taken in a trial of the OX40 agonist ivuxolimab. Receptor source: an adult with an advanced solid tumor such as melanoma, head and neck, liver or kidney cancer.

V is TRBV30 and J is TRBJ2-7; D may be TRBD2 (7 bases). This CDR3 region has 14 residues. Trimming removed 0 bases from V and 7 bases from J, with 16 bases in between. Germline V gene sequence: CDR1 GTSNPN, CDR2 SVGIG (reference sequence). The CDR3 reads CAWSVYVRGGEQYF. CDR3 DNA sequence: TGTGCCTGGAGTGTCTACGTGAGGGGGGGGGAGCAGTACTTC.

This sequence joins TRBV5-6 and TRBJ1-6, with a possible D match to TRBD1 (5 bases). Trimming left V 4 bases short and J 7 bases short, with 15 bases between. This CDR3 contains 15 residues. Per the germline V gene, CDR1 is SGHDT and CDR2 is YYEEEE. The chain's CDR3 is CASSPSGRKNSPLHF. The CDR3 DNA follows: TGTGCCAGCAGCCCTTCGGGACGGAAGAATTCACCCCTCCACTTT.

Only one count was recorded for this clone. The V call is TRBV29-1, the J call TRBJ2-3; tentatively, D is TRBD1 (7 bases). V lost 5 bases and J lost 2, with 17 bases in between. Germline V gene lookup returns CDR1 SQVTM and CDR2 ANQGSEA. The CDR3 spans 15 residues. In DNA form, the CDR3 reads TGCAGCGTTCTTGCGGGACAGAGAACCACAGATACGCAGTATTTT. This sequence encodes CSVLAGQRTTDTQYF.

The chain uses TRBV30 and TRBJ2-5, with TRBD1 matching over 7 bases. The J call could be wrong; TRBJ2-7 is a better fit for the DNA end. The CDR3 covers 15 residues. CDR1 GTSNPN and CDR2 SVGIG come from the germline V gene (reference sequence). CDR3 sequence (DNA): TGTGCCTGGAGCGAAGGTTCGGACAGGTCGTACGAGCAGTACTTC. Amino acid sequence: CAWSEGSDRSYEQYF.

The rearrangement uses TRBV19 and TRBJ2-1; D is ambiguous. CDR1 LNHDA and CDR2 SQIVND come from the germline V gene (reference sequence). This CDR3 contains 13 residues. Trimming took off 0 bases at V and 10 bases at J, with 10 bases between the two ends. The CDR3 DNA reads TGTGCCAGTAGTATAGATCTATCCGGAGAGCAGTTCTTC. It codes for CASSIDLSGEQFF.

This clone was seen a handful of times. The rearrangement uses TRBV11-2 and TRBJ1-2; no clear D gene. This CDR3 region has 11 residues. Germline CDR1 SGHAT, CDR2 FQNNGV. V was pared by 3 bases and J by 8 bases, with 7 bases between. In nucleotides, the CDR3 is TGTGCCAGCAGCTTGGGGAACGGCTACACCTTC. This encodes CASSLGNGYTF. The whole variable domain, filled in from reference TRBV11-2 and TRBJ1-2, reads EAGVAQSPRYKIIEKRQSVAFWCNPISGHATLYWYQQILGQGPKLLIQFQNNGVVDDSQLPKDRFSAERLKGVDSTLKIQPAKLEDSAVYLCASSLGNGYTFGSGTRLTVV.

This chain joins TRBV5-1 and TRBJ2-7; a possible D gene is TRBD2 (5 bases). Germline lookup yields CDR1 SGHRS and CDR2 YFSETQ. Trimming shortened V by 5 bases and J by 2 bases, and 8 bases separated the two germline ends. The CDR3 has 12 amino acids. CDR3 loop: CASSSGTYEQYF. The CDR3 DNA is TGCGCCAGCAGTTCGGGGACCTACGAGCAGTACTTC.

The CDR3 loop is CASSSDSFGAQHF. The CDR3 DNA is TGTGCCAGCAGTTCGGACAGTTTTGGGGCCCAGCATTTT. V is TRBV6-1 and J is TRBJ1-5; D perhaps matches TRBD1 (6 bases). The CDR3 has 13 residues. The germline V and J ends were trimmed by 5 bases and 11 bases, with 16 bases remaining between them. Germline CDR1 MNHNS, CDR2 SASEGT.

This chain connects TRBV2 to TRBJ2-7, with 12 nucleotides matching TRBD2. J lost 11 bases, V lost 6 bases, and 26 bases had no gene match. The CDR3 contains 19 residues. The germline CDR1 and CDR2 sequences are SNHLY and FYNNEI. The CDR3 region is CASSRDRPTSGGANVPEYF. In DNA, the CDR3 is TGTGCCAGCAGCAGGGACAGGCCGACTAGCGGGGGAGCCAACGTCCCCGAGTACTTC.

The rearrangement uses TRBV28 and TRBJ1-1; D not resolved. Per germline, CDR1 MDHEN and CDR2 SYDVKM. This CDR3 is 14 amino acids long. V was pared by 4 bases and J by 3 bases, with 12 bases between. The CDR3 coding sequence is TGTGCCAGCAGTTCCCCCTTAGCTTACACTGAAGCTTTCTTT. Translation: CASSSPLAYTEAFF.

As DNA, the CDR3 is TGTGCCAGCAGTTACTCGGGGGCTGGAAACACCATATATTTT. It translates to CASSYSGAGNTIYF. The V and J genes are TRBV6-5 and TRBJ1-3; possibly TRBD1 for D (5 bases). V was shortened by 0 bases and J by 2 bases, with 5 bases between the two germline ends. The CDR3 is 14 amino acids. CDR1 MNHEY and CDR2 SVGAGI come from the germline V gene.

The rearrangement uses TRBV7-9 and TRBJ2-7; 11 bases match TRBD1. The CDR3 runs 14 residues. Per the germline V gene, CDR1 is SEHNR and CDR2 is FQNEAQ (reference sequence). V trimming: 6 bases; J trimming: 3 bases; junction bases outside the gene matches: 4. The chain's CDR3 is CASRRDRGNYEQYF. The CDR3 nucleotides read TGTGCCAGCAGAAGGGACAGGGGGAACTACGAGCAGTACTTC.

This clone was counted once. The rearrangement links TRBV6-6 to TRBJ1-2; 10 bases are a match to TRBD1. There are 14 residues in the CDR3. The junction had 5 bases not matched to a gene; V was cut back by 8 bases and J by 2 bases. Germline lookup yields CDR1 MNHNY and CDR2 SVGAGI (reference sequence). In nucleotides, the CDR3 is TGTGCCAGCCTGGGACAGGGGTTAAACTATGGCTACACCTTC. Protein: CASLGQGLNYGYTF.

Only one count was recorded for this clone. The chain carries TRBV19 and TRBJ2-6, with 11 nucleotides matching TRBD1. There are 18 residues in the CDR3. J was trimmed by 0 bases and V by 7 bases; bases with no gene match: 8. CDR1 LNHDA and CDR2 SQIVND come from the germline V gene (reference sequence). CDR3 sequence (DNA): TGTGCCAGTAACCCCCGGGGACAGGGGGGCTCTGGGGCCAACGTCCTGACTTTC. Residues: CASNPRGQGGSGANVLTF.

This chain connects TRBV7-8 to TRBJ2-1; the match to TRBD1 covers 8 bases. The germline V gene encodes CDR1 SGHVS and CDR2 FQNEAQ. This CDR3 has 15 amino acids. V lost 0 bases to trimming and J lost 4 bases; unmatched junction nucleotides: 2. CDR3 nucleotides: TGTGCCAGCAGCTTAGCGACAGGGGAATACAATGAGCAGTTCTTC. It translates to CASSLATGEYNEQFF.

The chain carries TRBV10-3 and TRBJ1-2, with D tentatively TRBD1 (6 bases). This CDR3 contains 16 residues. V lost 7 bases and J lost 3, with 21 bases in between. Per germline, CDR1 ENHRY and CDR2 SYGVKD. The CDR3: CAITGSPGQGHYGYTF. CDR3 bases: TGTGCCATCACTGGCAGTCCCGGTCAGGGGCACTATGGCTACACCTTC.

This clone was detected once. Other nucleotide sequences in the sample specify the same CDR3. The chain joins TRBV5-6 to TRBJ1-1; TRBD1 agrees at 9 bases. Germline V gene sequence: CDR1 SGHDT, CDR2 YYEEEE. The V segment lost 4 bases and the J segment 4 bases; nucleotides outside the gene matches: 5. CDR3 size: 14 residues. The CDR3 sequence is CASSRDRVATEAFF. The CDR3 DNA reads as TGTGCCAGCAGCAGGGACAGGGTGGCCACTGAAGCTTTCTTT.

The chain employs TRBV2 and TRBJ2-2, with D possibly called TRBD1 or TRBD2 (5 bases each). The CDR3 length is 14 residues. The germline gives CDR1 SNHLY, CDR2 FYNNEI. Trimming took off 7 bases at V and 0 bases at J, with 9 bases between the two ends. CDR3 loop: CASTGTSNTGELFF. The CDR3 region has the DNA TGTGCCAGCACTGGGACCTCGAACACCGGGGAGCTGTTTTTT. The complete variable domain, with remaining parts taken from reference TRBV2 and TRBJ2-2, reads EPEVTQTPSHQVTQMGQEVILRCVPISNHLYFYWYRQILGQKVEFLVSFYNNEISEKSEIFDDQFSVERPDGSNFTLKIRSTKLEDSAMYFCASTGTSNTGELFFGEGSRLTVL.

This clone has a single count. The CDR3 region has the DNA TGTGCCAGCATCAATAACCCGGGGAATGGAGAGACCCAGTACTTC. This sequence encodes CASINNPGNGETQYF. The chain joins TRBV16 to TRBJ2-5; maybe TRBD2 (5 bases). Germline V gene data show CDR1 as KGHSY and CDR2 as FQNENV. Trimming removed 7 bases from V and 4 bases from J, with 19 bases in between. This CDR3 contains 15 residues.

The chain's CDR3 is CATGLLAGETQYF. CDR3 DNA sequence: TGTGCCACGGGACTCTTGGCGGGAGAGACCCAGTACTTC. The J gene is TRBJ2-5, the V gene TRBV6-5; possible D gene TRBD2, 6 bases. Germline assignment: CDR1 MNHEY and CDR2 SVGAGI. V lost 10 bases and J lost 4, with 16 bases in between. The CDR3 extends over 13 amino acids.

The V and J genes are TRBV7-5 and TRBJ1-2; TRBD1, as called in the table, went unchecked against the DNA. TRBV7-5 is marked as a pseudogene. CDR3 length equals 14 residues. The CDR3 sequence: CASSPMVFSYGYTF. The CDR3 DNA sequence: TGTGCCAGCAGCCCGATGGTGTTCAGCTATGGCTACACCTTC.

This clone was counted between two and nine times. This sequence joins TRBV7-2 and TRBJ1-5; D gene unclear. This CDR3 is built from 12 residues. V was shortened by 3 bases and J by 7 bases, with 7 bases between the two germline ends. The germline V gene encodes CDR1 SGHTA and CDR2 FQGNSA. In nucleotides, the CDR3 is TGTGCCAGCAGCTTCCTGGACCAGCCCCAGCATTTT. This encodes CASSFLDQPQHF. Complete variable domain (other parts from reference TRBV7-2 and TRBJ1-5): GAGVSQSPSNKVTEKGKDVELRCDPISGHTALYWYRQSLGQGLEFLIYFQGNSAPDKSGLPSDRFSAERTGGSVSTLTIQRTQQEDSAVYLCASSFLDQPQHFGDGTRLSIL.

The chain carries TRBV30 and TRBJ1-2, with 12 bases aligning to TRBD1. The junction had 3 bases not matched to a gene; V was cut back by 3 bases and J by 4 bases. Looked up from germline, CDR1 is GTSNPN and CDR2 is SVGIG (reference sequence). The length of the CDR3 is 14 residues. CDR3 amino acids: CAWRGTGGSYGYTF. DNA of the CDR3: TGTGCCTGGAGGGGGACAGGGGGCTCCTATGGCTACACCTTC.